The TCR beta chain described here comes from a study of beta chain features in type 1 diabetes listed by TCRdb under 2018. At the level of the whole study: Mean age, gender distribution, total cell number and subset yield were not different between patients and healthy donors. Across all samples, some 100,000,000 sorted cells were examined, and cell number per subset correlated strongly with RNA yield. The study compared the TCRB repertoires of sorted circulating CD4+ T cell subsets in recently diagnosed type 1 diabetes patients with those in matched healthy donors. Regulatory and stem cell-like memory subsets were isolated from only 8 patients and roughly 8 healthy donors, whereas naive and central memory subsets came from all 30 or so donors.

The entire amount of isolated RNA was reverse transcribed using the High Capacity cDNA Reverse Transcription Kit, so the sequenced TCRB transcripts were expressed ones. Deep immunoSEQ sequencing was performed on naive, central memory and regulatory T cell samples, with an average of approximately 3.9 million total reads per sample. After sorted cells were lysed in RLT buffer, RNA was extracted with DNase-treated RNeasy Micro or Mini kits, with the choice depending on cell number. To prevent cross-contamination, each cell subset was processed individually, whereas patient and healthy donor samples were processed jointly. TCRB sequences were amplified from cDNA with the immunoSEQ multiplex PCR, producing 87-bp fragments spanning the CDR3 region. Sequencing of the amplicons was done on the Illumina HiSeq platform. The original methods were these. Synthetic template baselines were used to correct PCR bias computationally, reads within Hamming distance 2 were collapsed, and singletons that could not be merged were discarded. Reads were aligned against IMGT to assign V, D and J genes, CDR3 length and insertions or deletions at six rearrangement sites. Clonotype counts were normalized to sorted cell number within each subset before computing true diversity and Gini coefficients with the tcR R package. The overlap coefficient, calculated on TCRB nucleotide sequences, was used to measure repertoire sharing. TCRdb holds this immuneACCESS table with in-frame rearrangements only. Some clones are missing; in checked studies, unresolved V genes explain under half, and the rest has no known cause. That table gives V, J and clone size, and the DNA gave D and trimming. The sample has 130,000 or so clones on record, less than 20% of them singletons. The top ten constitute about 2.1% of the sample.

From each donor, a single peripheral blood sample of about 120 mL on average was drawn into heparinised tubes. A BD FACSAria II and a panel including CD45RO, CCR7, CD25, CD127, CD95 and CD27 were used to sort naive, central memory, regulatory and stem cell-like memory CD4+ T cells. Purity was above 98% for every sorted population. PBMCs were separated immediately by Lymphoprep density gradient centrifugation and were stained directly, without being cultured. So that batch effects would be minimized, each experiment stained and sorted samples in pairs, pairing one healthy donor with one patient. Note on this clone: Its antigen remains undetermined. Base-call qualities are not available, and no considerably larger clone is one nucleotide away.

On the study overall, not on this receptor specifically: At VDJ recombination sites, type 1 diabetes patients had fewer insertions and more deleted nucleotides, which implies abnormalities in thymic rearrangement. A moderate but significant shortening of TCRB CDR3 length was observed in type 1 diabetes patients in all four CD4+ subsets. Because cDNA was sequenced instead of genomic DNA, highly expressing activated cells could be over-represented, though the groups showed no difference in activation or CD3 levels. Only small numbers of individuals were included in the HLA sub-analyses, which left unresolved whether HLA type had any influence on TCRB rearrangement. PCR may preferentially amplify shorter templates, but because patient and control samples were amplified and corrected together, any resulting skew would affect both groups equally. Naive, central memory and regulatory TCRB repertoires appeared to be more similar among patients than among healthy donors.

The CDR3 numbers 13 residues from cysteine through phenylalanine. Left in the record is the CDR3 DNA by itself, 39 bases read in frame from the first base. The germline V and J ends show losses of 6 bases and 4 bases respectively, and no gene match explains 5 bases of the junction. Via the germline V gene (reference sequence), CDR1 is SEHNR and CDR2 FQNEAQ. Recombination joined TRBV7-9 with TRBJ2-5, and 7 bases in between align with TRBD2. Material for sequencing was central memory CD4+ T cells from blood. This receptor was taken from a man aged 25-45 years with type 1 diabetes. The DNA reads TGTGCCAGCAGTCGGGGAGGGGTAGAGACCCAGTACTTC. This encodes CASSRGGVETQYF.